This T cell receptor beta chain derives from a study of blood T cell repertoires in COVID-19. V shed 0 bases and J shed 6 bases, with 15 bases lying between them. CDR1 is SGHRS, CDR2 YFSETQ, per germline. CDR3 length: 15 amino acids. Using immunoSEQ multiplex PCR, the repertoire was profiled, and TCRdb retains in-frame clones only, with some absent. Here the sample spans about 74,000 clones, roughly four fifths being singletons. Sequenced sample: peripheral blood. The sequence derives from a man between 65 and 85 years old with acute or convalescent COVID-19. This chain uses TRBV5-1 with TRBJ1-2, with no clear D. Here the CDR3 reads CASSLEGGVLDGYTF. The CDR3 coding sequence is TGCGCCAGCAGCTTGGAAGGCGGGGTCTTGGATGGCTACACCTTC.